Listed below are T cell receptor beta chains from one sample, sequenced in a study of technical replicates of blood from a handful of donors. Only in-frame clones appear in the TCRdb table, and some are missing; sequencing was by immunoSEQ multiplex PCR. The repertoire holds around 98,000 clones, with 90% to 97% as singletons. The sample comprised T cells isolated from PBMCs. Source of these receptors: a human donor in good health. CDR3s leave out the opening cysteine and the closing phenylalanine or tryptophan.

TRBV19,ASRGATGTGNYGYT
TRBV5-1,ASSGRPGLAGPNEQF
TRBV7-9,ASSLVQQASYGYT
TRBV7-3,ASSSTGVDTQY
TRBV10-3,AISEGGAKFQPQH
TRBV18,ASSPPRQGGFYNEQF
TRBV5-1,ASSRRSSGTQETQY
TRBV6-5,AAATSGTVYEQY
TRBV9,ASSGMRQGVSNEQF
TRBV5-4,ASSLVGFAGAGTEAF
TRBV2,ASTTSSGGQGAYEQY
TRBV5-1,ASSFNRGATGELF
TRBV27,ASSMTGDEQY
TRBV27,ASSLSFSGHSPLH
TRBV6-5,ASSDRDRVETQY
TRBV29-1,SVVTQGFYEQY
TRBV5-1,ASTHGAGGGTDTQY
TRBV4-2,ASSQGPTSGGAYGYT
TRBV4-1,ASSPGDRMNGYT
TRBV6-1,ASSLGGLNTQY
TRBV5-1,ASSLVTGGLAGTYNEQF
TRBV14,ASSRGQGFEKLF
TRBV4-2,ASSSPFNEQF
TRBV19,ASSIQWARAPRAKLF
TRBV5-1,ASGADFYEQY
TRBV7-9,ASSLQGMAKNIQY
TRBV6-6,ASSYEQGTEAF
TRBV4-2,ASSQGVGRPSYT
TRBV15,ATSRNRDTDEAF
TRBV6-1,ASSAQVDSNQPQH
TRBV4-1,ASSQERLAGGPWRSTDTQY
TRBV7-9,ASSKTGTNEKLF
TRBV18,ASSPTGGSYEQY
TRBV28,ASSPISGRAVDTQY
TRBV30,AWISGTGSEGYT